This record covers a single T cell receptor beta chain. What it recognizes is unknown. A single record per CDR3 protein comes from TCRdb applying MiXCR to the RT-PCR reads. Of about 21,000 distinct CDR3 sequences in the sample, roughly 80% were seen once. This record belongs to a study of yellow fever vaccine responses in identical twins. Study-level findings and limits: In identical twins, vaccine T cell responses appeared partly shared and partly individual.

V shed 1 base and J 6 bases; nucleotides not matched to a gene: 5. The V gene's germline CDR1 is SGHNT and CDR2 YENEEA. The CDR3 is made up of 14 amino acids. The receptor was isolated from a woman aged 18-35 years who received the yellow fever vaccine. The input for sequencing was T cells from blood (PBMCs), unsorted or a sorted subset (not recorded which), taken before or after yellow fever vaccination (not recorded which). The chain is built from TRBV11-3 and TRBJ2-7, with 8 bases matching TRBD1. The CDR3 here is CASSLVDRVSEQYV. In DNA, the CDR3 is TGTGCCAGCAGCTTAGTGGACAGGGTAAGCGAGCAGTACGTC.